The clone carrying this T cell receptor (beta chain) was observed at least ten times. The antigen is undetermined. TCR beta CDR3 sequences were amplified from RNA transcripts. Initially, a first-round RT-PCR of the TCR CDR3 employed the HTBI primer set. In TCRdb, the multiplex PCR reads were re-called with MiXCR into one record per CDR3 protein. The sample shows some 98,000 distinct CDR3 sequences, roughly 37% of them seen only once. Patients with uncontrolled infections, other autoimmune diseases, pregnancy or lactation were excluded. This specimen belongs to a study of T cells in Graves' hyperthyroidism and ophthalmopathy. Study-wide findings and caveats: It was a median approximately six months before onset that the model predicted ophthalmopathy. Blood samples included most of the expanded thyroid clonotypes exceeding 0.001.

Germline V gene sequence: CDR1 SGHAT, CDR2 FQNNGV. CDR3 length: 12 amino acids. V was trimmed by 1 base and J by 4 bases, leaving 5 bases between them. The sequenced material came from peripheral blood or thyroid tissue (not recorded which). This TCR was sampled from a woman in her 30s with Graves' hyperthyroidism. V and J are TRBV11-2 and TRBJ2-7; D is ambiguous. Here the CDR3 reads CASSLVGYEQYF. CDR3 sequence (DNA): TGTGCCAGCAGCTTAGTCGGGTACGAGCAGTACTTC.